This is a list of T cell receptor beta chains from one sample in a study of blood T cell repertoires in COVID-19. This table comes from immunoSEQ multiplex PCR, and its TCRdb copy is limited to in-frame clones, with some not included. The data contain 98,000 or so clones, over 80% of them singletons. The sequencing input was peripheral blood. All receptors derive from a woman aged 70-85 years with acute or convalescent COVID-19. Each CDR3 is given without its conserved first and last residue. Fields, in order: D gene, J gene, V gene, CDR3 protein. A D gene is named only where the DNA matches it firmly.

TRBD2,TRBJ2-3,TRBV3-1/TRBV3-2,ASSPRRAGTSGTDTQY
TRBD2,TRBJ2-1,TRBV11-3,ASSYHSGDEQF
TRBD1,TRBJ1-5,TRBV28,ASSAPTGDYSNQPQH
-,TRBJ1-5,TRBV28,ASSLFPGLLNQPQH
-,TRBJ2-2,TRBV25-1,ASSDLRFAGELF
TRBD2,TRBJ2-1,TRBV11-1,ASSQGLAGVREQF
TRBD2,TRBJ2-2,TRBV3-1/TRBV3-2,ASSQGLAGGTGELF
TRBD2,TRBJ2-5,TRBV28,ASSLYSTGGDETQY
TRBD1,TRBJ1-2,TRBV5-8,ASSSKTGISHPRGYT
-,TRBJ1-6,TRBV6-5,ASSYVQGRTPLH
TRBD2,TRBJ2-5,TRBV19,ASSPGSGRWETQY
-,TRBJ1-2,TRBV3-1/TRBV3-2,ASSHQTARHGYT
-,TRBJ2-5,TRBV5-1,ASSLGDSGGVRTQY
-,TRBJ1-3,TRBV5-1,ASSFSGDGNTIY
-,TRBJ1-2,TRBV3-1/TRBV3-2,ASSQSETIISYT
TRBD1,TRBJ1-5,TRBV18,ASSWDRVSQPQH
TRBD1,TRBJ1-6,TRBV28,ASSRRRRTGGNSPLH
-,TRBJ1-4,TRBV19,ASSPTRQNEKLF
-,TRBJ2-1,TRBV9,ASSTQAGAFQNEQF
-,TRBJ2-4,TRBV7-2,ASSLLENIQY
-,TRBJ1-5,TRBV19,ASSFNPTGSGLNQPQH
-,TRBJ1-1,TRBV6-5,ASRSQVNEAF
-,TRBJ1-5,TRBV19,ASTPLTGLGQPQH
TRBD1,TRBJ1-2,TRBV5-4,ASSKDRGLNYGYT
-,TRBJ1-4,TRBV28,ASSLGLGGAIREKLF
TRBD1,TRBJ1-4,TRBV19,ASRDRGAATNEKLF
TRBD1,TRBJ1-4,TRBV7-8,ASSQITGTGHEKLF
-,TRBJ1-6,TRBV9,ASSALSREGSPLH
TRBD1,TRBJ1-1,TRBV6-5,ASSPTGTEAF
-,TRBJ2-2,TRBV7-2,ASSLSPGGFTNTGELF
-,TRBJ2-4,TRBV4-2,ASSQEISGLVGYIQY
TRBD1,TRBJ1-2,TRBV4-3,ASSRDPTGADGYT
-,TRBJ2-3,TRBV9,ASSADIRYTQY
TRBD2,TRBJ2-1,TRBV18,ASSPLTSGGGYNEQF
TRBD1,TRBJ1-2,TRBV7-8,ASSLGQGNYGYT
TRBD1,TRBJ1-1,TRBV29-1,SSRQGGEAF
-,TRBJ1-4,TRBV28,ASSSAREEKLF
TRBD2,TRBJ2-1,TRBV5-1,ASSLSGTSGKEQF
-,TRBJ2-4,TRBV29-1,SVAVGALAKNIQY
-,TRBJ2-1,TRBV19,ASSIGDFSSYNEQF